Sequencing of this T cell receptor beta chain was carried out in a study of neoadjuvant anti-PD-1 for oral cavity cancer. The wider study: Before surgery, most patients got three to four biweekly 3 mg/kg nivolumab doses. Study-level findings and limits: Pretreatment Treg/Th17 ratio correlated inversely with post-treatment tumor clonality.

Cohort: HPV-negative, locally advanced oral cavity squamous cell carcinoma patients. V dropped 0 bases and J dropped 0 bases, with 13 bases sitting between them. CDR3 length: 16 residues. Germline CDR1 reads SGHRS; CDR2 reads YFSETQ. Blood libraries mostly used roughly 520 ng genomic DNA, six replicates each. TCRdb's copy holds only in-frame clones and misses some; the assay was immunoSEQ multiplex PCR. The data show approximately 67,000 clones, around 83% seen once. A word on this clone: Antigen: not known.

The chain employs TRBV5-1 and TRBJ2-7; D might be TRBD2 (6 bases). The receptor comes from a person aged 35 to 85 with oral cavity squamous cell carcinoma. The sequencing here drew on PBMCs, taken before nivolumab (anti-PD-1) treatment. The CDR3 sequence: CASSLDLARSSYEQYF. CDR3 DNA: TGCGCCAGCAGCTTGGATCTAGCGAGGAGCTCCTACGAGCAGTACTTC.